This T cell receptor beta chain is from a study of blood T cell repertoires in COVID-19. Germline CDR1 SGHDT, CDR2 YYEEEE. The V and J ends lost 3 bases and 1 base, in that order; junction bases with no gene match: 6. CDR3 length: 15 amino acids. The protocol was immunoSEQ multiplex PCR, while the TCRdb copy is restricted to in-frame clones and leaves out a portion. The sample lists about 35,000 clones; approximately 85% were seen once. The sequence came from a man aged 60-69 years with active or convalescent COVID-19. This chain joins TRBV5-6 and TRBJ1-1, with 7 bases lining up with TRBD1. Material: peripheral blood. CDR3 coding DNA: TGTGCCAGCAGCTGGGCAGGGGGACCGAACACTGAAGCTTTCTTT. This sequence encodes CASSWAGGPNTEAFF.